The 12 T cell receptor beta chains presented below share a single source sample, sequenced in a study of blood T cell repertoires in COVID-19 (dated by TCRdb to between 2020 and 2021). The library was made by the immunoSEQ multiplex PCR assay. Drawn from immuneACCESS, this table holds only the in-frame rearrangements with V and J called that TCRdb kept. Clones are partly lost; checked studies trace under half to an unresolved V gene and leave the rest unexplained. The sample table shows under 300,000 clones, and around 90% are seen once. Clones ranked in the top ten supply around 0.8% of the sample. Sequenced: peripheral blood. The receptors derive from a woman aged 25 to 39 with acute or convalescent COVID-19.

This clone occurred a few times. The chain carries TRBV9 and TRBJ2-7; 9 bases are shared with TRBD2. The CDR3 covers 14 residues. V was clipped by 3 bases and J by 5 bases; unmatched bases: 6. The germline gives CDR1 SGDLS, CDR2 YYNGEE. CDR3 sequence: CASSAGTSRDEQYF. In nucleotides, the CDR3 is TGTGCCAGCAGCGCCGGGACTAGCAGGGACGAGCAGTACTTC.

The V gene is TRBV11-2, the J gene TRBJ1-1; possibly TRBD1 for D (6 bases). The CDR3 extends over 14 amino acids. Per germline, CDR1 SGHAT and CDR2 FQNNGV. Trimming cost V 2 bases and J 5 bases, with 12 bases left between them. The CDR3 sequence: CASSLIRGRTEAFF. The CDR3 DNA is TGTGCCAGCAGCTTAATAAGGGGGAGAACTGAAGCTTTCTTT. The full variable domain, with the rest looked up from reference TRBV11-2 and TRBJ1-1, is EAGVAQSPRYKIIEKRQSVAFWCNPISGHATLYWYQQILGQGPKLLIQFQNNGVVDDSQLPKDRFSAERLKGVDSTLKIQPAKLEDSAVYLCASSLIRGRTEAFFGQGTRLTVV.

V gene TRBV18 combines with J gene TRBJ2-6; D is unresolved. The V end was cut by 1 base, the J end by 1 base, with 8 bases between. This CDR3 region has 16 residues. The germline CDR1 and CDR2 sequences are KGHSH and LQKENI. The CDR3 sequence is CASSPLFTSGANVLTF. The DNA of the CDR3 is TGTGCCAGCTCACCACTCTTTACTTCTGGGGCCAACGTCCTGACTTTC.

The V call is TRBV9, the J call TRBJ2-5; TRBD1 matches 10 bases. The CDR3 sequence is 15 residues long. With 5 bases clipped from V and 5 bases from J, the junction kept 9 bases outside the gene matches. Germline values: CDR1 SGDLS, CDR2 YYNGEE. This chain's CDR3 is CASRPETGGEETQYF. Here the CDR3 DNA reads TGTGCCAGCAGACCCGAGACAGGGGGCGAGGAGACCCAGTACTTC.

The CDR3: CASITGEGADTQYF. CDR3 coding DNA: TGTGCCAGCATTACAGGTGAAGGGGCAGATACGCAGTATTTT. The chain carries TRBV28 and TRBJ2-3; a possible D gene is TRBD1 (5 bases). V shed 7 bases and J shed 4 bases, with 15 bases lying between them. The CDR3 totals 14 residues. The germline V gene encodes CDR1 MDHEN and CDR2 SYDVKM.

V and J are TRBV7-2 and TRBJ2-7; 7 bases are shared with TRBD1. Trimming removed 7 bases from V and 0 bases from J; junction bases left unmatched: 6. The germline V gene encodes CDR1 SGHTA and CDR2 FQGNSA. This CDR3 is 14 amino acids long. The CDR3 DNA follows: TGTGCCAGCAATTTACAGGGGCCCTCCTACGAGCAGTACTTC. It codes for CASNLQGPSYEQYF.

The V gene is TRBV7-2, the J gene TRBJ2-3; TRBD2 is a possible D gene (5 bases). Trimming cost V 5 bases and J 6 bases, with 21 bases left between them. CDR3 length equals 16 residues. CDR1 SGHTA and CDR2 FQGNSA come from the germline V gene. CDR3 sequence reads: CASSPRTGGVSDTQYF. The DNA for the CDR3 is TGTGCCAGCAGCCCGAGAACCGGAGGAGTGTCGGATACGCAGTATTTT.

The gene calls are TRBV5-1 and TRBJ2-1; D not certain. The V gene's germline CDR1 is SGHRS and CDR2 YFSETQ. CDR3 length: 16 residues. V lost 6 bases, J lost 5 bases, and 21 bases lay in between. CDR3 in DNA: TGCGCCAGCACCGTCAGAATTAGCCGCCCCCACAATGAGCAGTTCTTC. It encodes CASTVRISRPHNEQFF. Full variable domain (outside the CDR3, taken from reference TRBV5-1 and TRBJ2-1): KAGVTQTPRYLIKTRGQQVTLSCSPISGHRSVSWYQQTPGQGLQFLFEYFSETQRNKGNFPGRFSGRQFSNSRSEMNVSTLELGDSALYLCASTVRISRPHNEQFFGPGTRLTVL.

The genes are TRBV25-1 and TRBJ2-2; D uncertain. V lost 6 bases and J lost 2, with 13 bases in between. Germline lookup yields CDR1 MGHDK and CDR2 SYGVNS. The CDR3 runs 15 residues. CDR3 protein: CASRKLGSNTGELFF. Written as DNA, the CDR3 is TGTGCCAGCAGAAAATTGGGCAGCAACACCGGGGAGCTGTTTTTT.

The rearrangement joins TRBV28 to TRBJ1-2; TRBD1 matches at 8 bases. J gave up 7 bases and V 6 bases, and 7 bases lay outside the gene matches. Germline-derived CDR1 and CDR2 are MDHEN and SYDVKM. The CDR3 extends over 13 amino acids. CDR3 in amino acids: CASSIQGVGGYTF. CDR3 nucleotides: TGTGCCAGCAGCATACAGGGGGTGGGTGGCTACACCTTC.

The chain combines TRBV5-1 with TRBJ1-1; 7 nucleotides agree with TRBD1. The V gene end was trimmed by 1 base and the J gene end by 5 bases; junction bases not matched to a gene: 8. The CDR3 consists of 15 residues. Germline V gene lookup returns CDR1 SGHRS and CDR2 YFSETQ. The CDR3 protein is CASSLSSRGQTEAFF. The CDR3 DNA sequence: TGCGCCAGCAGCTTGTCCTCCCGGGGACAGACTGAAGCTTTCTTT.

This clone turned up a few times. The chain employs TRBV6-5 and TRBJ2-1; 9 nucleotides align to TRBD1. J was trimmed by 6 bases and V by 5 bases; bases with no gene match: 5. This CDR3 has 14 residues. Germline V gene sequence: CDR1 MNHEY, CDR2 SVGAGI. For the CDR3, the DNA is TGTGCCAGCAGTCGACAGGGGGGGGTCAATGAGCAGTTCTTC. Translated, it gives CASSRQGGVNEQFF.